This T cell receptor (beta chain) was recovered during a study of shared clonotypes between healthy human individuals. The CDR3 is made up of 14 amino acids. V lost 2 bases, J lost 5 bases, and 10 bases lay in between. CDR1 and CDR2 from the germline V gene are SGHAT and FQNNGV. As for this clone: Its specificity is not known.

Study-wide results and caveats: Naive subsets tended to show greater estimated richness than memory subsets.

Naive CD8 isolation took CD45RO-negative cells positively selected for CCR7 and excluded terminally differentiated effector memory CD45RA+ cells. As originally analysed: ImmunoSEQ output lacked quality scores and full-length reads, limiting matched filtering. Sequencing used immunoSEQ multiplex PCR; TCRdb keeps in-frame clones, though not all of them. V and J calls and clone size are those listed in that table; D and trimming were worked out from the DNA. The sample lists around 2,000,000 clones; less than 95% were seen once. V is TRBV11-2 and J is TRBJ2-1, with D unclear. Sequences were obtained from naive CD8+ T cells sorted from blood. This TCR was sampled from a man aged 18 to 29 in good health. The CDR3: CASSLQSSNNEQFF. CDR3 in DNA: TGTGCCAGCAGCTTACAGTCAAGTAACAATGAGCAGTTCTTC.